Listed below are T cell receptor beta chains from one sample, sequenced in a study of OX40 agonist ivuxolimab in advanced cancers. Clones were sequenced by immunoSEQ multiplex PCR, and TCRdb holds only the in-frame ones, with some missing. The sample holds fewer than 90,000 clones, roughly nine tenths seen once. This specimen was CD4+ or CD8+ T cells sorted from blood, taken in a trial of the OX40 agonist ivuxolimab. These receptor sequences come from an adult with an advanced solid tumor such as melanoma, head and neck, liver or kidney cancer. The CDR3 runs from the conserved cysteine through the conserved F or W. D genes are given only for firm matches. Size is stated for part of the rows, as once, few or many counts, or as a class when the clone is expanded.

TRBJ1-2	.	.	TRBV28	CASSWGTVRRGGYTF	TGTGCCAGCAGTTGGGGAACCGTCCGTAGGGGTGGCTACACCTTC
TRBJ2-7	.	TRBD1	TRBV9	CASSVRDRGIGEQYF	TGTGCCAGCAGCGTCCGGGACAGGGGGATCGGGGAGCAGTACTTC
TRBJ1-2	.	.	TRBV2	CASSLDGYGYTF	TGTGCCAGCAGCCTGGACGGCTATGGCTACACCTTC
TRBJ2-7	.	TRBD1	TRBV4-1	CASSQESTGVRYEQYF	TGCGCCAGCAGCCAAGAGTCTACAGGGGTGAGGTACGAGCAGTACTTC
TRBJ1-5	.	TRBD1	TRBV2	CASSRQGVGQPQHF	TGTGCCAGCAGCCGACAGGGGGTGGGTCAGCCCCAGCATTTT
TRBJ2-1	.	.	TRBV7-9	CASSSSTSYNEQFF	TGTGCCAGCAGCTCGAGTACCTCCTACAATGAGCAGTTCTTC
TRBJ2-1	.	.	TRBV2	CASTRTTLNEQFF	TGTGCCAGCACCAGAACCACTCTCAATGAGCAGTTCTTC
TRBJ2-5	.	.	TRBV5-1	CASSFTGTVLETQYF	TGCGCCAGCAGCTTTACCGGGACGGTACTCGAGACCCAGTACTTC
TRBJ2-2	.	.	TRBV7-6	CASSLGTSGELFF	TGTGCCAGCAGCTTAGGGACCTCCGGGGAGCTGTTTTTT
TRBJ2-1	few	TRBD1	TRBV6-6	CASRGQVGSYNEQFF	TGTGCCAGCAGGGGACAGGTAGGCTCCTACAATGAGCAGTTCTTC
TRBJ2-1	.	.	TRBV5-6	CASSLFGFNEQFF	TGTGCCAGCAGCTTGTTTGGTTTCAATGAGCAGTTCTTC
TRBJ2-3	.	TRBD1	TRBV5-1	CASSPGQYRTDTQYF	TGCGCCAGCAGCCCGGGACAGTACCGCACAGATACGCAGTATTTT
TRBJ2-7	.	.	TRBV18	CASSPGKQDSYEQYF	TGTGCCAGCTCCCCGGGCAAACAGGACTCCTACGAGCAGTACTTC
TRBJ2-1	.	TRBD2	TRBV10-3	CAISERTSGSGEQFF	TGTGCCATCAGTGAGCGGACTAGCGGGAGCGGGGAGCAGTTCTTC
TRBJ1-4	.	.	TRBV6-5	CASSYSIAGYNEKLFF	TGTGCCAGCAGTTACTCGATCGCAGGGTATAATGAAAAACTGTTTTTT
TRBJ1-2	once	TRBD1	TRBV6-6	CASSLGTGGPYTF	TGTGCCAGCAGCCTTGGGACAGGGGGGCCCTACACCTTC
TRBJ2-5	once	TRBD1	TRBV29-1	CSTMPGTGKEETQYF	TGCAGCACGATGCCCGGGACAGGGAAGGAGGAGACCCAGTACTTC
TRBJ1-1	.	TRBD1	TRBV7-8	CASSLGGQGWNTEAFF	TGTGCCAGCAGCTTAGGGGGACAGGGGTGGAACACTGAAGCTTTCTTT
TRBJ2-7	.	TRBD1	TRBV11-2	CASSKGQVGYEQYF	TGTGCCAGCAGCAAGGGACAGGTTGGGTACGAGCAGTACTTC
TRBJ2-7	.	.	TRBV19	CASSTMTPPYEQYF	TGTGCCAGTAGTACGATGACACCCCCCTACGAGCAGTACTTC
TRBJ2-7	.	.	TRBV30	CAWSVGQGPYEQYF	TGTGCCTGGAGTGTGGGGCAGGGACCCTACGAGCAGTACTTC
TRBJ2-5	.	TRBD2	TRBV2	CASKLLAGGATGETQYF	TGTGCCAGCAAACTCTTAGCGGGAGGGGCAACGGGAGAGACCCAGTACTTC
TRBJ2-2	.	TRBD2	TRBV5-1	CASSLTGGPDTGELFF	TGCGCCAGCAGCTTGACGGGAGGGCCGGACACCGGGGAGCTGTTTTTT
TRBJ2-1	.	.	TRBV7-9	CASSSLGGGINNEQFF	TGTGCCAGCAGCTCCCTTGGTGGGGGAATTAACAATGAGCAGTTCTTC
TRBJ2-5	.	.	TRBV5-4	CASSSWGYGRAQYF	TGTGCCAGCAGCTCTTGGGGTTACGGTCGGGCCCAGTACTTC
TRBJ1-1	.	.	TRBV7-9	CASRIETPEGPTEAFF	TGTGCCAGCAGGATAGAGACGCCGGAGGGGCCGACTGAAGCTTTCTTT
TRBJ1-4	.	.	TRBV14	CASSQASHFGEKLFF	TGTGCCAGCAGCCAAGCTAGCCATTTCGGCGAAAAACTGTTTTTT
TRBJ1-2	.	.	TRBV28	CASSLFGGYGYTF	TGTGCCAGCAGTTTGTTTGGGGGCTATGGCTACACCTTC
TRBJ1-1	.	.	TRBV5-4	CASSRRDTEAFF	TGTGCCAGCAGCCGGAGGGACACTGAAGCTTTCTTT
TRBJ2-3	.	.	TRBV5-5	CASSLTSTDTQYF	TGTGCCAGCAGCTTGACGAGCACAGATACGCAGTATTTT
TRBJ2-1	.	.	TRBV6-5	CASRGWDLHEQFF	TGTGCCAGCCGGGGCTGGGATCTACATGAGCAGTTCTTC
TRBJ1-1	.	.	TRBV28	CASGLMGGAEAFF	TGTGCCAGCGGTTTGATGGGTGGCGCTGAAGCTTTCTTT
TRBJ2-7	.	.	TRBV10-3	CAMQRGPGGYEQYF	TGTGCCATGCAAAGGGGGCCGGGGGGCTACGAGCAGTACTTC
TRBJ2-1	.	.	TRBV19	CASSAPARKVTYNEQFF	TGTGCCAGTAGTGCCCCGGCCCGAAAGGTCACCTACAATGAGCAGTTCTTC
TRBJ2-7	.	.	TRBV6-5	CASSLTSSFYEQYF	TGTGCCAGCAGCCTAACTAGCAGCTTCTACGAGCAGTACTTC
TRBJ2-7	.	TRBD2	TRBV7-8	CASSFPGLAGYEQYF	TGTGCCAGCAGCTTTCCGGGACTAGCGGGATACGAGCAGTACTTC
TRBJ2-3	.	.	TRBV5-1	CASSLSPTDTDTQYF	TGCGCCAGCAGCTTGAGCCCGACAGACACAGATACGCAGTATTTT
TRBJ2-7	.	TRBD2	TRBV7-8	CASSLIQGLAGYEQYF	TGTGCCAGCAGCTTAATTCAGGGACTAGCGGGATACGAGCAGTACTTC
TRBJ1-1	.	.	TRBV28	CASMGLAKAFF	TGTGCCAGCATGGGACTGGCAAAAGCTTTCTTT
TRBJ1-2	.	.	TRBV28	CASSLIGRNYGYTF	TGTGCCAGCAGTTTGATAGGGCGTAACTATGGCTACACCTTC
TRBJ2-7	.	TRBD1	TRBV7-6	CASSWGQAGYEQYF	TGTGCCAGCAGCTGGGGACAGGCTGGGTACGAGCAGTACTTC